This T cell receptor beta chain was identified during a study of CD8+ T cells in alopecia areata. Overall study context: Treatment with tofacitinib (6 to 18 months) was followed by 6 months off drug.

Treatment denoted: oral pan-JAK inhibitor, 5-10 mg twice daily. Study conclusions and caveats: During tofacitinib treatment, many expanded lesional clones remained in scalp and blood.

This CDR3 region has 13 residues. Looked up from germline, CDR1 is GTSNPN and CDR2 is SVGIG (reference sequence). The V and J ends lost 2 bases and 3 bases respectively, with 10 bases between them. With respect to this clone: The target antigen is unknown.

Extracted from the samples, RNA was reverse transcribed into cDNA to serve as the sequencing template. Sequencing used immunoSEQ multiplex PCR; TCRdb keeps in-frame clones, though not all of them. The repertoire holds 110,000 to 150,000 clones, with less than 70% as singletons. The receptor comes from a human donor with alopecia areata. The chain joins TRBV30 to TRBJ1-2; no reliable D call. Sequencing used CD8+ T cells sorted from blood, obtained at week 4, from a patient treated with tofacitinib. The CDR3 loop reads CAWSPEGDYGYTF. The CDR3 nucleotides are TGTGCCTGGAGTCCAGAGGGTGACTATGGCTACACCTTC.